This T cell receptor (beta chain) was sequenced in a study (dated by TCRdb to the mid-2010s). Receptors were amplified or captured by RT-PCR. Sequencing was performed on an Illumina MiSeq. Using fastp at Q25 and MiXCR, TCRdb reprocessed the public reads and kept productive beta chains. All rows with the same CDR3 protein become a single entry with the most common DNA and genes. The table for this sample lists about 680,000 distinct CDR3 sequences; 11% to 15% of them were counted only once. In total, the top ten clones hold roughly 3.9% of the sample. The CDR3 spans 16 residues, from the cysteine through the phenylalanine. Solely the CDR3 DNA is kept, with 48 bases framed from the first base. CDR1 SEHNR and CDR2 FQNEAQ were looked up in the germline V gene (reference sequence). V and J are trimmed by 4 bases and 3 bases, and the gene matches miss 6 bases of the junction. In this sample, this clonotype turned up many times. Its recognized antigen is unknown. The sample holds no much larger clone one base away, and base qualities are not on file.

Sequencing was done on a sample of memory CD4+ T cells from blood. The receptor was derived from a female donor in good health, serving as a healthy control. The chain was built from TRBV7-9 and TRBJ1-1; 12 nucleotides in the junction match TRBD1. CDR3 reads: CASSSGTGGEYTEAFF. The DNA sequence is TGTGCCAGCAGCTCGGGGACAGGGGGCGAGTACACTGAAGCTTTCTTT.